What follows describes a single T cell receptor (beta chain). Its antigen is not known. Sorted-subset replicate PCRs used 200 ng DNA, about 30,000 T cell genomes. Using immunoSEQ multiplex PCR, the repertoire was profiled, and TCRdb retains in-frame clones only, with some absent. The sample shows millions of clones, about 93% of them seen only once. The sample belongs to a study of shared clonotypes between healthy human individuals. Terminally differentiated effector memory CD45RA+ cells were excluded by CCR7 positive selection of CD45RO-negative cells. Only Caucasian adults living in Nashville, Tennessee made up the donor group. General study results and limits: Sequencing of the sorted subsets was shown by rarefaction to be incomplete despite large depth.

The source is a man between 18 and 35 years old in good health. Some clones in this sample may be carry-over from other donors' samples. The specimen sequenced was naive CD8+ T cells from PBMCs.

The CDR3 spells CASSLWGGRPDGTDTQYF. DNA for the CDR3: TGTGCCAGCAGCTTATGGGGGGGGCGGCCCGACGGCACAGATACGCAGTATTTT. The chain is built from TRBV7-2 and TRBJ2-3; possible D gene TRBD2, 7 bases. CDR1 is SGHTA and CDR2 is FQGNSA in the germline V gene. The CDR3 loop spans 18 amino acids. V lost 2 bases, J lost 1 base, and 19 bases lay in between.